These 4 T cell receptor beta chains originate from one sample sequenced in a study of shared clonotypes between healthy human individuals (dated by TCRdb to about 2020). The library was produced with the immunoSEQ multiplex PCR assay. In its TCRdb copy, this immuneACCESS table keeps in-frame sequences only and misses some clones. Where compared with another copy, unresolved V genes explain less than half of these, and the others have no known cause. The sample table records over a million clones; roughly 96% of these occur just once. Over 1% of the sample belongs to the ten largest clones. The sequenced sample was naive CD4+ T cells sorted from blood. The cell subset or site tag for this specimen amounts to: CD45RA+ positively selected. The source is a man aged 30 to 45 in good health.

The CDR3 protein is CASTSYGQGSTGELFF. For the CDR3, the DNA is TGTGCCAGCACGTCCTACGGACAGGGCAGCACCGGGGAGCTGTTTTTT. This chain joins TRBV7-8 and TRBJ2-2; 8 bases line up with TRBD1. Germline trimming cut 7 bases from V and 4 bases from J; bases unmatched to any gene: 11. The CDR3 has 16 residues. The germline CDR1 and CDR2 sequences are SGHVS and FQNEAQ.

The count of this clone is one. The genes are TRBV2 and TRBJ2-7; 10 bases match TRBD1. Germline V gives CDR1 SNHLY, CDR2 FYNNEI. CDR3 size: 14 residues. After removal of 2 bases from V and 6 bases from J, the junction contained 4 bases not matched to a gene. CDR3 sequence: CASSETTGGGEQYF. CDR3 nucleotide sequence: TGTGCCAGCAGTGAAACGACAGGGGGCGGCGAGCAGTACTTC.

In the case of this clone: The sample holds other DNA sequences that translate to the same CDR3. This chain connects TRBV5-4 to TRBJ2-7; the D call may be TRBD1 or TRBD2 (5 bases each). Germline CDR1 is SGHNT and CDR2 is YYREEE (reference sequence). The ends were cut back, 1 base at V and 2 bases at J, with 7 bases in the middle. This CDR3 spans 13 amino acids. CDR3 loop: CASSLQGPYEQYF. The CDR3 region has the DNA TGTGCCAGCAGCTTGCAGGGACCCTACGAGCAGTACTTC.

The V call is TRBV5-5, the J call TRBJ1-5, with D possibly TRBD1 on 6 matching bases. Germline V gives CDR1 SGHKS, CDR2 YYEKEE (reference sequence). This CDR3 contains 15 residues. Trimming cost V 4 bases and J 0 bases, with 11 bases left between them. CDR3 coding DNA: TGTGCCAGCAGCGGGGGACAACATAGCAATCAGCCCCAGCATTTT. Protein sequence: CASSGGQHSNQPQHF.